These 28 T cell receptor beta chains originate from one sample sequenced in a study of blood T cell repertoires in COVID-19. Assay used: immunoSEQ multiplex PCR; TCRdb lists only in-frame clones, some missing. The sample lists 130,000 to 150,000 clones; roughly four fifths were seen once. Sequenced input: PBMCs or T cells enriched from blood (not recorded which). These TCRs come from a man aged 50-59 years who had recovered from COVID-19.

CDR3 region: CASSRGTGAGYTF. DNA of the CDR3: TGTGCCAGCAGTAGAGGGACAGGTGCTGGCTACACCTTC. This chain connects TRBV6-5 to TRBJ1-2; 8 nucleotides line up with TRBD1. CDR1 is MNHEY, CDR2 SVGAGI, per germline. The CDR3 runs to 13 residues. V shed 5 bases, J shed 7 bases, and the junction held 6 bases outside the gene matches.

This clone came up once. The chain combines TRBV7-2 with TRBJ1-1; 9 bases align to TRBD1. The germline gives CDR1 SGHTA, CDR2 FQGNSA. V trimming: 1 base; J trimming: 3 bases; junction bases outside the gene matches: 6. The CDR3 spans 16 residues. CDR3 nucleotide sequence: TGTGCCAGCAGCTTAGGATACAGGGGGCTAGACACTGAAGCTTTCTTT. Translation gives CASSLGYRGLDTEAFF.

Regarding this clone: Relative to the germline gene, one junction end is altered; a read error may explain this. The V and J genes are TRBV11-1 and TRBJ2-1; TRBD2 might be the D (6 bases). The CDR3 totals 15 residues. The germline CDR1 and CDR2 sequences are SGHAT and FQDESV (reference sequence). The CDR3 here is CASSSGGATYNGQFF. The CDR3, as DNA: TGTGCCAGCAGCTCAGGCGGGGCAACCTACAATGGGCAGTTCTTC. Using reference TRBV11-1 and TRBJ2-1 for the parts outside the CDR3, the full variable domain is EAEVAQSPRYKITEKSQAVAFWCDPISGHATLYWYRQILGQGPELLVQFQDESVVDDSQLPKDRFSAERLKGVDSTLKIQPAELGDSAMYLCASSSGGATYNGQFFGPGTRLTVL.

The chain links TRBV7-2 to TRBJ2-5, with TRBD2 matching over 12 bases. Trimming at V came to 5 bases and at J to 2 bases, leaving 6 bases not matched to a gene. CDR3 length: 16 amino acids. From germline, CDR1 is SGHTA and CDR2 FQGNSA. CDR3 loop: CASSPQGLAGQETQYF. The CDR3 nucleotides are TGTGCCAGCAGCCCCCAAGGACTAGCGGGGCAAGAGACCCAGTACTTC.

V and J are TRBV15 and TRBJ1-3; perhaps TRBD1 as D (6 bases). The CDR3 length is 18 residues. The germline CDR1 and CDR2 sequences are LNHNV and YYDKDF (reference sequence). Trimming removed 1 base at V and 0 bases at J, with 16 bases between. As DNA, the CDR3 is TGTGCCACCAGCAGAGGCGTGGCGAGAGGGGGCTCTGGAAACACCATATATTTT. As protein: CATSRGVARGGSGNTIYF.

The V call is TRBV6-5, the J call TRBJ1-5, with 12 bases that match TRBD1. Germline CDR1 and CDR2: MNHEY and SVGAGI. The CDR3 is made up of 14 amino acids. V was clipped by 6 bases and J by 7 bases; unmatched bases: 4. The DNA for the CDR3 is TGTGCCAGCAGGGGACAGGGGGCGGGCCAGCCCCAGCATTTT. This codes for CASRGQGAGQPQHF.

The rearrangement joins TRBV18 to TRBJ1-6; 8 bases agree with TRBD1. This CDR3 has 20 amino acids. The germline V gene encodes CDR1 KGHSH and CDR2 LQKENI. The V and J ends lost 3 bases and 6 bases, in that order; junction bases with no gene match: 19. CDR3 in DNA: TGTGCCAGCTCACCCTTGGCCGTGACAGGGGCCCAATTTCTTAATTCACCCCTCCACTTT. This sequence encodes CASSPLAVTGAQFLNSPLHF.

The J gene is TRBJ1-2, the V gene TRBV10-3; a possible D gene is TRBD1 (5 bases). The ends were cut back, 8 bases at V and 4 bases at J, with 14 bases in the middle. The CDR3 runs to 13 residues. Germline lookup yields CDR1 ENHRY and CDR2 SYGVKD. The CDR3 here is CAIPGQGSYGYTF. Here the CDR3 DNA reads TGTGCCATCCCCGGGCAGGGAAGCTATGGCTACACCTTC.

The CDR3 coding sequence is TGTGCCAGCACCGATCGACAGGGGGCCTCCTACGAGCAGTACTTC. This sequence encodes CASTDRQGASYEQYF. The V gene is TRBV3-1 (or the pseudogene TRBV3-2), the J gene TRBJ2-7; 10 bases are a match to TRBD1. The germline gives CDR1 LGHDT, CDR2 YNNKEL (reference sequence). This CDR3 comprises 15 residues. V dropped 7 bases and J dropped 0; count of bases not matched to a gene: 6.

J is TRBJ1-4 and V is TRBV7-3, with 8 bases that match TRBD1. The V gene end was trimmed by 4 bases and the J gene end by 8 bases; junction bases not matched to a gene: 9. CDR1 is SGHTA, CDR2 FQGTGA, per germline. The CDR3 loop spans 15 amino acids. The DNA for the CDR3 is TGTGCCAGCAGCTCCCGGCAGGGGGCGGTGGAAAAACTGTTTTTT. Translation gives CASSSRQGAVEKLFF.

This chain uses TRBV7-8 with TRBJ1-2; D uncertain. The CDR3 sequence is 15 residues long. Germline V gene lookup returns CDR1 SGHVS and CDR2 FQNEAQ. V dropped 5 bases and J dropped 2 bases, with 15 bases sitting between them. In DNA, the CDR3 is TGTGCCAGCAGCGACACACCCGATCACAACTATGGCTACACCTTC. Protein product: CASSDTPDHNYGYTF.

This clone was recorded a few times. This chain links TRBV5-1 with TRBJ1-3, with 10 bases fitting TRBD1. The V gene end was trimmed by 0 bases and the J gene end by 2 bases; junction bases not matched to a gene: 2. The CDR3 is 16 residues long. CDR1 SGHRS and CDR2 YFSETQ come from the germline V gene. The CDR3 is CASSLGQGAAGNTIYF. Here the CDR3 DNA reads TGCGCCAGCAGCTTGGGACAGGGGGCGGCTGGAAACACCATATATTTT. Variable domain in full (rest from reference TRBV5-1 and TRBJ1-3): KAGVTQTPRYLIKTRGQQVTLSCSPISGHRSVSWYQQTPGQGLQFLFEYFSETQRNKGNFPGRFSGRQFSNSRSEMNVSTLELGDSALYLCASSLGQGAAGNTIYFGEGSWLTVV.

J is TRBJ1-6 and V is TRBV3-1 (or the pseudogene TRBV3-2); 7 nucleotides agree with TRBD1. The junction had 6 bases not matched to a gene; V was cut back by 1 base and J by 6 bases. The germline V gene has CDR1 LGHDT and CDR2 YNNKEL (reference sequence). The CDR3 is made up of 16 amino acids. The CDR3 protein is CASSQGRGQINSPLHF. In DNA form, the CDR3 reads TGTGCCAGCAGCCAAGGGAGGGGACAGATTAATTCACCCCTCCACTTT.

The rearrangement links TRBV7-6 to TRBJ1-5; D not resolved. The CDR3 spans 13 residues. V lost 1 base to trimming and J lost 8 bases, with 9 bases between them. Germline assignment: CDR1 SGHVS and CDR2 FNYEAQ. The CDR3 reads CASSLGAGKPQHF. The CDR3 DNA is TGTGCCAGCAGCTTAGGTGCGGGGAAGCCCCAGCATTTT.

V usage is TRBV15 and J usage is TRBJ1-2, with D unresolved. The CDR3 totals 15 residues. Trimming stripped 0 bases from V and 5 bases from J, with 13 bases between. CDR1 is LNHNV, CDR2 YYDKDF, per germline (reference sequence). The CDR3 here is CATSRDRGGYYGYTF. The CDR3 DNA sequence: TGTGCCACCAGCAGAGATCGGGGAGGGTATTATGGCTACACCTTC.

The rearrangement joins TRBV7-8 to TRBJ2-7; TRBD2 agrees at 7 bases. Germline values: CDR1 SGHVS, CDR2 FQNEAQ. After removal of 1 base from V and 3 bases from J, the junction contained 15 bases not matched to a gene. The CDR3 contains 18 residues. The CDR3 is CASSLDVMGGELRYEQYF. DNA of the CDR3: TGTGCCAGCAGCTTAGACGTTATGGGAGGGGAGTTGCGCTACGAGCAGTACTTC.

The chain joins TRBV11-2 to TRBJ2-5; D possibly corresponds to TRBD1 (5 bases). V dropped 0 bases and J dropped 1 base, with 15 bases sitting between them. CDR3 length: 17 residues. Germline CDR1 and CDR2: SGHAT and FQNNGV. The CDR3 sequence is CASSLETLGRLQETQYF. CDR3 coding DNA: TGTGCCAGCAGCTTAGAGACCTTGGGGCGGCTCCAAGAGACCCAGTACTTC.

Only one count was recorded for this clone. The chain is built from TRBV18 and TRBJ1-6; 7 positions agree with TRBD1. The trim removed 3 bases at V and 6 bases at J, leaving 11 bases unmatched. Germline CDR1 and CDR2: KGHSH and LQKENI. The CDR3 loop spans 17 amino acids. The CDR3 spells CASSPQTGVLPNSPLHF. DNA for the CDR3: TGTGCCAGCTCACCCCAAACAGGGGTCCTCCCTAATTCACCCCTCCACTTT.

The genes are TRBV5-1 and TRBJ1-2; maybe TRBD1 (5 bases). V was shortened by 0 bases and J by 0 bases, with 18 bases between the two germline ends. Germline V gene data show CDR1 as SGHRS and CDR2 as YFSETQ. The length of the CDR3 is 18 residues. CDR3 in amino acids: CASSLGPGDSLTNYGYTF. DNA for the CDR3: TGCGCCAGCAGCTTGGGCCCCGGTGACAGTCTTACTAACTATGGCTACACCTTC.

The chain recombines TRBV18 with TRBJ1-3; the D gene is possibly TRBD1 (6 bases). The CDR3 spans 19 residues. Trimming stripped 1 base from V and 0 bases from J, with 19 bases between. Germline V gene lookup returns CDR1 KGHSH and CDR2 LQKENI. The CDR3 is CASSPLSTGYGLSGNTIYF. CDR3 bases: TGTGCCAGCTCACCACTCTCAACAGGGTACGGCCTCTCTGGAAACACCATATATTTT.

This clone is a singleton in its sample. CDR3: CASSLGGQGRGYGYTF. The CDR3 nucleotides are TGTGCCAGCAGTTTAGGGGGACAGGGTCGTGGGTATGGCTACACCTTC. J is TRBJ1-2 and V is TRBV28; 9 bases map to TRBD1. J gave up 5 bases and V 2 bases, and 9 bases lay outside the gene matches. The CDR3 is 16 amino acids. Germline lookup yields CDR1 MDHEN and CDR2 SYDVKM.

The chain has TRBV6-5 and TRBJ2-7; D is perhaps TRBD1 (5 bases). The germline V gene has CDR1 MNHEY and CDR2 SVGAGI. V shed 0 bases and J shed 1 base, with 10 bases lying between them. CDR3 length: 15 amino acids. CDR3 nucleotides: TGTGCCAGCAGTTACTCGCCGACAGATTCCTACGAGCAGTACTTC. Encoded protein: CASSYSPTDSYEQYF.

CDR3 loop: CASSQDKGSGGGPSDTQYF. The CDR3 region has the DNA TGCGCCAGCAGCCAAGATAAGGGATCGGGCGGGGGGCCCTCAGATACGCAGTATTTT. The chain uses TRBV4-3 and TRBJ2-3, with TRBD2 matching 8 bases. This CDR3 has 19 amino acids. Germline-derived CDR1 and CDR2 are LGHNA and YSLEER. Trimming at V came to 0 bases and at J to 4 bases, leaving 15 bases not matched to a gene.

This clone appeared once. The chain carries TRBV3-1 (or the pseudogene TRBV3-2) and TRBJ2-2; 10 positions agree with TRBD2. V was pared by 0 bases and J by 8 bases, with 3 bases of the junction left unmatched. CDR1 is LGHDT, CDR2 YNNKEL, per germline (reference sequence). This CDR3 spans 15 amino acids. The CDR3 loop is CASSQDPSGGGELFF. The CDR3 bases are TGTGCCAGCAGCCAAGACCCTAGCGGGGGTGGGGAGCTGTTTTTT.

DNA for the CDR3: TGTGCCAGCAAAATCGATAGGGGGATAACCGGGGAGCTGTTTTTT. Translation: CASKIDRGITGELFF. The chain is built from TRBV5-4 and TRBJ2-2; perhaps TRBD1 as D (6 bases). V lost 6 bases and J 5 bases, leaving 17 bases between the germline ends. The CDR3 loop spans 15 amino acids. The germline CDR1 and CDR2 sequences are SGHNT and YYREEE (reference sequence).

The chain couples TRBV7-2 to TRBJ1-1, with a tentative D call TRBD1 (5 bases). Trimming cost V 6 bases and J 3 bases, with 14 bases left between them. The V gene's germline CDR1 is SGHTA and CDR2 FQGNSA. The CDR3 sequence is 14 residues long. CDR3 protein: CASRQQGGDTEAFF. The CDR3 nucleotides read TGTGCCAGCAGACAACAAGGAGGGGACACTGAAGCTTTCTTT.

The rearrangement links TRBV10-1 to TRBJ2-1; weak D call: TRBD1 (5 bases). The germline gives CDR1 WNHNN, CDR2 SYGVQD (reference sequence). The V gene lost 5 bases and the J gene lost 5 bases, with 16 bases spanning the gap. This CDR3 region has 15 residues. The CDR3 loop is CASSHTTASDNEQFF. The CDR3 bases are TGCGCCAGCAGTCATACGACAGCATCGGACAATGAGCAGTTCTTC.

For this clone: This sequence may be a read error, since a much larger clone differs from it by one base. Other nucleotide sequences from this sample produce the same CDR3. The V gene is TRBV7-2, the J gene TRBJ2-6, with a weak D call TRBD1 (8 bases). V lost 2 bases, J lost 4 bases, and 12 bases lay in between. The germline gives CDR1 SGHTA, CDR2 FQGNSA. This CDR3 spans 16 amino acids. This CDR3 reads CASSLTGGAGANVLTF. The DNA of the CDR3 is TGTGCCAGCAGCTTAACAGGGGGGGCGGGGGCCAACGTCCTGACTTTC.